These 32 T cell receptor beta chains were all obtained from the same sample, sequenced in a study of T cell repertoires in cytomegalovirus infection. For these receptors, no antigen is known. TCRdb reprocessed the reads with MiXCR, giving one entry per CDR3 protein. The sample holds 400,000 to 600,000 distinct CDR3 sequences; roughly 46% are singletons and the top ten take around 45%. Material: cultured PBMCs, obtained from culture after CMV antigen stimulation. The receptors derive from a human donor in good health (CMV status not recorded). Some clones in this sample may be carry-over from other donors' samples.

The chain has TRBV7-2 and TRBJ2-1; TRBD1 matches 7 bases. Trimming cost V 7 bases and J 4 bases; bases outside gene matches: 7. This CDR3 is 14 amino acids long. CDR1 and CDR2 from the germline V gene are SGHTA and FQGNSA. Here the CDR3 DNA reads TGTGCCAGCACCTCAGACAGGGCGTACAATGAGCAGTTCTTC. Residues: CASTSDRAYNEQFF.

There are a few counts of this clonotype. The DNA of the CDR3 is TGTGCCAGCAGCTCTCCGCGAGCGGGAGGGTCCCTCTCCTACAATGAGCAGTTCTTC. Protein: CASSSPRAGGSLSYNEQFF. V gene TRBV7-2 combines with J gene TRBJ2-1, with 10 nucleotides matching TRBD2. After removal of 4 bases from V and 0 bases from J, the junction contained 12 bases not matched to a gene. From germline, CDR1 is SGHTA and CDR2 FQGNSA. This CDR3 comprises 19 residues.

This clonotype was counted a few times. The chain links TRBV7-2 to TRBJ1-3; 9 bases are shared with TRBD1. V dropped 5 bases and J dropped 4; count of bases not matched to a gene: 9. This CDR3 has 16 amino acids. Per germline, CDR1 SGHTA and CDR2 FQGNSA. The CDR3 nucleotides read TGTGCCAGCAGCCTTACCGGGACAGGGAGCGGAAACACCATATATTTT. Translated: CASSLTGTGSGNTIYF.

This clonotype was counted between two and nine times. The rearrangement joins TRBV20-1 to TRBJ1-1; D is unclear. The V end was cut by 3 bases, the J end by 1 base, with 3 bases between. This CDR3 is built from 11 residues. From germline, CDR1 is DFQATT and CDR2 SNEGSKA (reference sequence). CDR3 sequence reads: CSASRNTEAFF. CDR3 DNA: TGCAGTGCTAGCAGGAACACTGAAGCTTTCTTT.

This chain connects TRBV6-6 to TRBJ2-1; TRBD2 aligns across 10 bases. V lost 0 bases, J lost 0 bases, and 11 bases stayed unmatched. From germline, CDR1 is MNHNY and CDR2 SVGAGI (reference sequence). This CDR3 region has 20 residues. CDR3 DNA sequence: TGTGCCAGCAGTTACTCGACTCCCTTTAGCGGGGGGAGCTCCTACAATGAGCAGTTCTTC. Its protein product is CASSYSTPFSGGSSYNEQFF.

The chain recombines TRBV7-2 with TRBJ2-5, with D hard to call. The V gene's germline CDR1 is SGHTA and CDR2 FQGNSA. The V and J ends lost 3 bases and 1 base respectively, with 9 bases between them. The CDR3 extends over 14 amino acids. For the CDR3, the DNA is TGTGCCAGCAGCTTTGGCATGTCCCAAGAGACCCAGTACTTC. This translates into CASSFGMSQETQYF.

J is TRBJ2-3 and V is TRBV6-1; maybe TRBD2 (6 bases). Trimming shortened V by 2 bases and J by 1 base, and 10 bases separated the two germline ends. CDR3 length: 15 amino acids. The germline gives CDR1 MNHNS, CDR2 SASEGT. CDR3 DNA: TGTGCCAGCAGTGAAACAGCGGGTGGCACAGATACGCAGTATTTT. It encodes CASSETAGGTDTQYF.

This clonotype was counted between two and nine times. V and J are TRBV7-2 and TRBJ1-5; D remains ambiguous. Germline V CDR1 and CDR2: SGHTA, FQGNSA. This CDR3 comprises 15 residues. V was pared by 6 bases and J by 4 bases, with 16 bases between. CDR3 sequence (DNA): TGTGCCAGCAGAGACAAGGTCACGAGTAATCAGCCCCAGCATTTT. It yields the protein CASRDKVTSNQPQHF.

The chain is built from TRBV7-6 and TRBJ2-3, with D unresolved. From germline, CDR1 is SGHVS and CDR2 FNYEAQ. The CDR3 runs 13 residues. Deletions cut 4 bases from V and 6 bases from J, with 11 bases between. The CDR3 nucleotides read TGTGCCAGCAGCTCGGCCACGAAGGATACGCAGTATTTT. This sequence encodes CASSSATKDTQYF.

The J gene is TRBJ1-2, the V gene TRBV12-3 or TRBV12-4; a possible D gene is TRBD1 (5 bases). There are 14 residues in the CDR3. The germline V and J ends were trimmed by 7 bases and 8 bases, with 20 bases remaining between them. CDR3 amino acids: CASTSSAGRGGYTF. The CDR3 nucleotides read TGTGCCAGCACCAGTTCGGCAGGGCGAGGGGGCTACACCTTC.

This chain links TRBV7-6 with TRBJ2-2; 9 bases are shared with TRBD2. CDR3 size: 18 residues. Trimming cost V 1 base and J 8 bases; bases outside gene matches: 14. The V gene's germline CDR1 is SGHVS and CDR2 FNYEAQ. CDR3: CASSLVGGSGSTGGELFF. The CDR3 coding sequence is TGTGCCAGCAGCTTAGTTGGTGGTAGCGGGAGTACTGGTGGGGAGCTGTTTTTT.

This clonotype is a singleton in its sample. V gene TRBV29-1 combines with J gene TRBJ1-1; D not resolved. V gave up 3 bases and J gave up 11 bases, with 13 bases separating them. The germline V gene has CDR1 SQVTM and CDR2 ANQGSEA. The CDR3 sequence is 11 residues long. The DNA for the CDR3 is TGCAGCGTTGAGATGGGCGATACGGCTTTCTTT. It codes for CSVEMGDTAFF.

The chain carries TRBV19 and TRBJ1-5, with TRBD1 identical over 12 bases. Germline V gene sequence: CDR1 LNHDA, CDR2 SQIVND (reference sequence). The CDR3 extends over 18 amino acids. The V gene end was trimmed by 4 bases and the J gene end by 3 bases; junction bases not matched to a gene: 10. The CDR3 reads CASSTRDRGPTDNQPQHF. CDR3 in DNA: TGTGCCAGTAGTACCCGGGACAGGGGGCCCACAGACAATCAGCCCCAGCATTTT. Full variable domain (outside the CDR3, taken from reference TRBV19 and TRBJ1-5): DGGITQSPKYLFRKEGQNVTLSCEQNLNHDAMYWYRQDPGQGLRLIYYSQIVNDFQKGDIAEGYSVSREKKESFPLTVTSAQKNPTAFYLCASSTRDRGPTDNQPQHFGDGTRLSIL.

The chain carries TRBV11-3 and TRBJ2-5; 11 positions match TRBD1. The junction had 10 bases not matched to a gene; V was cut back by 5 bases and J by 2 bases. CDR1 is SGHNT, CDR2 YENEEA, per germline. This CDR3 region has 17 residues. The CDR3 here is CASSPPPGTGGQETQYF. The CDR3 nucleotides are TGTGCCAGCAGCCCACCCCCTGGGACAGGGGGTCAAGAGACCCAGTACTTC.

This sequence joins TRBV6-1 and TRBJ1-1; D unclear. The germline V gene has CDR1 MNHNS and CDR2 SASEGT. The V gene lost 4 bases and the J gene lost 2 bases, with 8 bases spanning the gap. The CDR3 totals 13 residues. CDR3 in amino acids: CASSGSANTEAFF. For the CDR3, the DNA is TGTGCCAGCAGTGGGTCAGCTAACACTGAAGCTTTCTTT.

CDR3: CASSDVETDYGYTF. The CDR3 nucleotides are TGTGCCAGCAGTGATGTGGAAACGGACTATGGCTACACCTTC. The rearrangement uses TRBV2 and TRBJ1-2, with D hard to call. Between the trimmed V and J ends, which lost 3 bases and 3 bases, there was a span of 11 bases. The CDR3 loop spans 14 amino acids. Per the germline V gene, CDR1 is SNHLY and CDR2 is FYNNEI.

This clonotype has just a few counts. The V and J genes are TRBV7-9 and TRBJ1-1; a possible D gene is TRBD1 (6 bases). Trimming pared 2 bases from V and 7 bases from J, leaving 17 bases between. The CDR3 loop spans 15 amino acids. Looked up from germline, CDR1 is SEHNR and CDR2 is FQNEAQ (reference sequence). The CDR3 region is CASSLHRLGADEAFF. The CDR3 DNA follows: TGTGCCAGCAGCTTACATCGGCTGGGGGCGGATGAAGCTTTCTTT.

V gene TRBV18 combines with J gene TRBJ1-2; no definite D call. Trimming took off 2 bases at V and 5 bases at J, with 12 bases between the two ends. There are 14 residues in the CDR3. Germline-derived CDR1 and CDR2 are KGHSH and LQKENI. This CDR3 is CASSPSGEAYGYTF. In DNA form, the CDR3 reads TGTGCCAGCTCACCAAGTGGGGAAGCGTATGGCTACACCTTC.

This chain links TRBV28 with TRBJ2-1; 10 bases line up with TRBD2. CDR1 is MDHEN, CDR2 SYDVKM, per germline. With 6 bases clipped from V and 4 bases from J, the junction kept 6 bases outside the gene matches. This CDR3 has 15 amino acids. The CDR3 loop reads CASSLRLAGYNEQFF. The DNA for the CDR3 is TGTGCCAGCAGCCTAAGACTAGCGGGTTACAATGAGCAGTTCTTC.

CDR3 nucleotide sequence: TGTGCCAGCAGTTACTCCGCGGGAGCGGGGTATGGCTACACCTTC. Protein sequence: CASSYSAGAGYGYTF. The rearrangement uses TRBV6-6 and TRBJ1-2, with unresolved D. CDR1 is MNHNY, CDR2 SVGAGI, per germline (reference sequence). Trimming removed 0 bases at V and 5 bases at J, with 13 bases between. The CDR3 runs to 15 residues.

This chain uses TRBV12-3 or TRBV12-4 with TRBJ2-7, with D perhaps matching TRBD1 or TRBD2 (6 bases each). This CDR3 spans 15 amino acids. V gave up 1 base and J gave up 3 bases, with 13 bases separating them. In DNA, the CDR3 is TGTGCCAGCAGTTTAGGTCAACAGGGAGGCTACGAGCAGTACTTC. This translates into CASSLGQQGGYEQYF.

The gene calls are TRBV4-1 and TRBJ2-6, with unresolved D. Germline CDR1 reads MGHRA; CDR2 reads YSYEKL. V dropped 1 base and J dropped 0 bases, with 10 bases sitting between them. The CDR3 sequence is 17 residues long. The CDR3 DNA is TGCGCCAGCAGCCAAGGACGCGTATACTCTGGGGCCAACGTCCTGACTTTC. Amino acid sequence: CASSQGRVYSGANVLTF.

This clonotype has only one observation. The chain links TRBV25-1 to TRBJ1-6; D remains unclear. Germline assignment: CDR1 MGHDK and CDR2 SYGVNS. The V gene lost 2 bases and the J gene lost 11 bases, with 10 bases spanning the gap. CDR3 size: 13 residues. CDR3 sequence reads: CASSEDLNAPLHF. Here the CDR3 DNA reads TGTGCCAGCAGTGAAGACCTCAATGCACCCCTCCACTTT.

The rearrangement joins TRBV7-2 to TRBJ1-5; D is perhaps TRBD1 (5 bases). The CDR3 runs to 19 residues. The V end lost 1 base, the J end lost 0 bases, and 19 bases lay between the germline ends. Germline CDR1 reads SGHTA; CDR2 reads FQGNSA. The chain's CDR3 is CASSLVALQAQYSNQPQHF. The CDR3 DNA reads as TGTGCCAGCAGCTTAGTTGCTTTACAGGCGCAATATAGCAATCAGCCCCAGCATTTT.

The chain joins TRBV20-1 to TRBJ1-5; no firm D call. Trimming pared 6 bases from V and 2 bases from J, leaving 11 bases between. This CDR3 spans 13 amino acids. Looked up from germline, CDR1 is DFQATT and CDR2 is SNEGSKA (reference sequence). The CDR3 DNA is TGCAGTGCCGATGAGGGTGGCAATCAGCCCCAGCATTTT. It translates to CSADEGGNQPQHF.

The V gene is TRBV7-2, the J gene TRBJ2-1, with D possibly matching TRBD2 (5 bases). CDR1 SGHTA and CDR2 FQGNSA come from the germline V gene. The CDR3 covers 15 residues. Trimming removed 0 bases at V and 4 bases at J, with 10 bases between. CDR3 nucleotide sequence: TGTGCCAGCAGCTTAGCGCGTGACTATTACAATGAGCAGTTCTTC. This codes for CASSLARDYYNEQFF.

J is TRBJ1-3 and V is TRBV7-9; TRBD1 is a possible D gene (5 bases). Looked up from germline, CDR1 is SEHNR and CDR2 is FQNEAQ (reference sequence). V shed 6 bases and J shed 0 bases, with 18 bases lying between them. The CDR3 sequence is 17 residues long. The chain's CDR3 is CASRLPGLGSSGNTIYF. CDR3 DNA sequence: TGTGCCAGCAGACTTCCGGGACTGGGAAGCTCTGGAAACACCATATATTTT.

The chain carries TRBV29-1 and TRBJ2-3; the D is unclear. This CDR3 contains 14 residues. Trimming took 6 bases from V and 5 from J, leaving 18 bases between them. Germline V gene data show CDR1 as SQVTM and CDR2 as ANQGSEA. The CDR3 DNA reads as TGCAGCGTCCTCTGGGCCCTAGGCTTAGATACGCAGTATTTT. Amino acids: CSVLWALGLDTQYF.

The chain carries TRBV5-1 and TRBJ1-1, with 12 bases that match TRBD1. The ends lost 4 bases at V and 4 bases at J; junction bases unmatched: 8. Per the germline V gene, CDR1 is SGHRS and CDR2 is YFSETQ. The CDR3 is 16 amino acids. The CDR3: CASSRGDRGRGTEAFF. CDR3 bases: TGCGCCAGCAGCCGCGGGGACAGGGGGCGAGGCACTGAAGCTTTCTTT.

The chain has TRBV6-8 and TRBJ1-1, with D unresolved. Trimming pared 2 bases from V and 6 bases from J, leaving 10 bases between. Germline CDR1 MNHGY, CDR2 SAAAGT. This CDR3 region has 13 residues. The CDR3 DNA reads as TGTGCCAGCAGTTACCCCGGGAGGTCTGAAGCTTTCTTT. Translating gives CASSYPGRSEAFF.

The table lists this clonotype with a few counts. The chain joins TRBV7-2 to TRBJ1-3; unclear D gene. The V and J ends lost 1 base and 0 bases respectively, with 10 bases between them. This CDR3 has 16 residues. CDR1 SGHTA and CDR2 FQGNSA come from the germline V gene. CDR3 DNA sequence: TGTGCCAGCAGCTTAGGCCCGACTTACTCTGGAAACACCATATATTTT. Its translation is CASSLGPTYSGNTIYF.

There are a few counts of this clonotype. The chain joins TRBV7-9 to TRBJ2-5, with a possible D match to TRBD1 (5 bases). V shed 5 bases and J shed 2 bases, with 15 bases lying between them. The CDR3 runs to 15 residues. Germline values: CDR1 SEHNR, CDR2 FQNEAQ (reference sequence). The CDR3 DNA is TGTGCCAGCAGCCCGGACACATACTATCAAGAGACCCAGTACTTC. Its translation: CASSPDTYYQETQYF.